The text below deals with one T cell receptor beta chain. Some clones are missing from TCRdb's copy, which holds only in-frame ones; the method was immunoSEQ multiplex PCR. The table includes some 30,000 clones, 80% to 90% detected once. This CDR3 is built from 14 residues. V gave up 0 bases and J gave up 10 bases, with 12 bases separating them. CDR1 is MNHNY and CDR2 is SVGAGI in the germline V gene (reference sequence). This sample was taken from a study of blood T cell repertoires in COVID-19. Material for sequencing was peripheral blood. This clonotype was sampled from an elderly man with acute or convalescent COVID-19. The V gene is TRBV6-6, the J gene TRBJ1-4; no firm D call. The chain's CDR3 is CASSYSPTESKLFF. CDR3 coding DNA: TGTGCCAGCAGTTACTCGCCCACCGAGTCAAAACTGTTTTTT.